What follows are 18 T cell receptor beta chains derived from one specimen sequenced in a study of early stage breast cancer tumors. Using immunoSEQ multiplex PCR, the repertoire was profiled, and TCRdb retains in-frame clones only, with some absent. The sample has just over 70,000 clones; roughly 84% are singletons. The specimen sequenced was blood. The origin of the receptors is a person in their sixties with breast cancer.

The sample holds a few counts of this clone. The chain recombines TRBV9 with TRBJ2-1; D possibly corresponds to TRBD1 (6 bases). The length of the CDR3 is 16 residues. V gave up 4 bases and J gave up 8 bases, with 22 bases separating them. CDR1 SGDLS and CDR2 YYNGEE come from the germline V gene. CDR3 protein: CASSPQGPRAYHEQFF. The CDR3 DNA is TGTGCCAGCAGCCCCCAGGGGCCGCGGGCTTACCATGAGCAGTTCTTC.

There are a few counts of this clone. The chain recombines TRBV27 with TRBJ2-1; D might be TRBD2 (6 bases). The CDR3 has 13 residues. Germline CDR1 is MNHEY and CDR2 is SMNVEV (reference sequence). With 6 bases removed from V and 8 bases from J, the gap between germline ends came to 14 bases. CDR3 bases: TGTGCCAGCAGAGGGTCTAGCGTAGATGAGCAGTTCTTC. This encodes CASRGSSVDEQFF.

The chain uses TRBV19 and TRBJ2-1, with TRBD2 matching 9 bases. The ends lost 5 bases at V and 7 bases at J; junction bases unmatched: 15. CDR1 and CDR2 from the germline V gene are LNHDA and SQIVND (reference sequence). The CDR3 sequence is 17 residues long. This CDR3 reads CASSDPPAGGGSNEQFF. The CDR3 nucleotides read TGTGCCAGTAGTGACCCTCCTGCGGGAGGGGGAAGTAATGAGCAGTTCTTC.

The J gene is TRBJ2-1, the V gene TRBV7-3; D call uncertain. The CDR3 extends over 12 amino acids. Germline CDR1 SGHTA, CDR2 FQGTGA. Trimming removed 6 bases from V and 3 bases from J, with 6 bases in between. The CDR3: CASRPIYNEQFF. DNA of the CDR3: TGTGCCAGCAGGCCCATCTACAATGAGCAGTTCTTC.

The chain has TRBV11-3 and TRBJ2-5, with 8 bases aligning to TRBD1. The CDR3 totals 16 residues. The germline gives CDR1 SGHNT, CDR2 YENEEA. V shed 1 base, J shed 2 bases, and the junction held 6 bases outside the gene matches. Here the CDR3 reads CASSLGNRGTQETQYF. CDR3 bases: TGTGCCAGCAGCTTAGGAAACAGGGGGACGCAAGAGACCCAGTACTTC. Full variable domain (outside the CDR3, taken from reference TRBV11-3 and TRBJ2-5): EAGVVQSPRYKIIEKKQPVAFWCNPISGHNTLYWYLQNLGQGPELLIRYENEEAVDDSQLPKDRFSAERLKGVDSTLKIQPAELGDSAVYLCASSLGNRGTQETQYFGPGTRLLVL.

The rearrangement links TRBV5-4 to TRBJ2-1; D tentatively fits TRBD1 or TRBD2 (6 bases each). With 4 bases removed from V and 4 bases from J, the gap between germline ends came to 12 bases. From germline, CDR1 is SGHNT and CDR2 YYREEE (reference sequence). CDR3 size: 14 residues. The CDR3 coding sequence is TGTGCCAGCAGCGGGAGGACAGAGTACAATGAGCAGTTCTTC. Translated, it gives CASSGRTEYNEQFF.

The chain uses TRBV19 and TRBJ1-5; D unclear. The CDR3 extends over 14 amino acids. CDR1 LNHDA and CDR2 SQIVND come from the germline V gene (reference sequence). Trimming removed 5 bases from V and 3 bases from J, with 11 bases in between. CDR3 amino acids: CASSLGRYNQPQHF. CDR3 DNA: TGTGCCAGTAGTCTCGGACGGTACAATCAGCCCCAGCATTTT.

The chain joins TRBV18 to TRBJ1-1; 9 nucleotides line up with TRBD1. Germline V gene data show CDR1 as KGHSH and CDR2 as LQKENI. The CDR3 is 16 residues long. J lost 3 bases, V lost 2 bases, and 7 bases had no gene match. The CDR3 here is CASSPVGQGLDTEAFF. CDR3 sequence (DNA): TGTGCCAGCTCACCAGTGGGACAGGGACTAGACACTGAAGCTTTCTTT.

The rearrangement links TRBV18 to TRBJ1-2, with 9 bases that match TRBD1. The CDR3 is 15 residues long. Germline loops: CDR1 KGHSH, CDR2 LQKENI. Trimming at V came to 4 bases and at J to 8 bases, leaving 11 bases not matched to a gene. This CDR3 is CASSQPGQGPSGYTF. Here the CDR3 DNA reads TGTGCCAGCTCACAACCCGGACAGGGGCCCTCCGGCTACACCTTC.

The table lists this clone with a few counts. The rearrangement links TRBV11-2 to TRBJ2-7, with 11 bases fitting TRBD1. In germline, CDR1 is SGHAT, CDR2 FQNNGV. V lost 5 bases, J lost 4 bases, and 4 bases stayed unmatched. The CDR3 is 14 residues long. This CDR3 reads CASSADRGPYEQYF. The CDR3 coding sequence is TGTGCCAGCAGCGCGGACAGGGGGCCGTACGAGCAGTACTTC. The complete variable domain, with remaining parts taken from reference TRBV11-2 and TRBJ2-7, reads EAGVAQSPRYKIIEKRQSVAFWCNPISGHATLYWYQQILGQGPKLLIQFQNNGVVDDSQLPKDRFSAERLKGVDSTLKIQPAKLEDSAVYLCASSADRGPYEQYFGPGTRLTVT.

This clone has a handful of counts. This sequence joins TRBV6-1 and TRBJ1-1; D ambiguous. This CDR3 comprises 16 residues. Germline loops: CDR1 MNHNS, CDR2 SASEGT. The V gene lost 2 bases and the J gene lost 4 bases, with 17 bases spanning the gap. The CDR3 is CASSELGAEFPTEAFF. In DNA, the CDR3 is TGTGCCAGCAGTGAATTGGGAGCGGAGTTTCCCACTGAAGCTTTCTTT.

This clone came up a few times. The chain employs TRBV4-2 and TRBJ1-1; D call uncertain. Germline CDR1 reads LGHNA; CDR2 reads YNFKEQ. This CDR3 has 13 residues. Trimming shortened V by 2 bases and J by 4 bases, and 8 bases separated the two germline ends. The chain's CDR3 is CASSQQAGTEAFF. Here the CDR3 DNA reads TGTGCCAGCAGCCAACAGGCGGGCACTGAAGCTTTCTTT.

The CDR3 DNA reads as TGTGCCAGCAGTGAAGCGGAGAGCAGCAATCAGCCCCAGCATTTT. Amino acid sequence: CASSEAESSNQPQHF. The V and J genes are TRBV2 and TRBJ1-5; no definite D call. CDR3 length: 15 residues. V was shortened by 0 bases and J by 1 base, with 7 bases between the two germline ends. Germline lookup yields CDR1 SNHLY and CDR2 FYNNEI.

The table lists this clone with a count of one. This chain links TRBV2 with TRBJ1-1; no clear D gene. The germline CDR1 and CDR2 sequences are SNHLY and FYNNEI. The CDR3 length is 10 residues. The germline V and J ends were trimmed by 9 bases and 2 bases, with 4 bases remaining between them. CDR3 protein: CASRNTEAFF. CDR3 DNA sequence: TGTGCCAGTAGAAACACTGAAGCTTTCTTT.

V is TRBV18 and J is TRBJ1-2; D not resolved. CDR1 and CDR2 (germline): KGHSH, LQKENI. This CDR3 spans 15 amino acids. V lost 3 bases and J 0 bases, leaving 11 bases between the germline ends. The DNA of the CDR3 is TGTGCCAGCTCACCGCTAAGGGAGGCTAACTATGGCTACACCTTC. Its protein is CASSPLREANYGYTF.

The chain links TRBV5-1 to TRBJ2-7, with D maybe TRBD1 (5 bases). The CDR3 totals 13 residues. CDR1 and CDR2 (germline): SGHRS, YFSETQ. The V end was cut by 4 bases, the J end by 7 bases, with 15 bases between. CDR3 amino acids: CASSQSPGREQYF. The CDR3 DNA is TGCGCCAGCAGCCAATCACCAGGGCGGGAGCAGTACTTC.

The chain joins TRBV29-1 to TRBJ1-1; D gene unclear. The CDR3 is 12 residues long. CDR1 is SQVTM and CDR2 is ANQGSEA in the germline V gene. V was clipped by 7 bases and J by 3 bases, with 12 bases between them. The CDR3 sequence: CSGNWGYTEAFF. The DNA of the CDR3 is TGCAGCGGAAATTGGGGTTACACTGAAGCTTTCTTT.

In the case of this clone: Relative to the germline gene, one junction end is altered; a read error may explain this. CDR3 amino acids: CASSLDRGNTGELFF. The CDR3 DNA sequence: TGTGCCAGTAGTCTAGACAGGGGTAACACCGGGGAGCTGTTTTTT. The chain links TRBV19 to TRBJ2-2; 8 positions agree with TRBD1. The germline V gene has CDR1 LNHDA and CDR2 SQIVND (reference sequence). The CDR3 contains 15 residues.